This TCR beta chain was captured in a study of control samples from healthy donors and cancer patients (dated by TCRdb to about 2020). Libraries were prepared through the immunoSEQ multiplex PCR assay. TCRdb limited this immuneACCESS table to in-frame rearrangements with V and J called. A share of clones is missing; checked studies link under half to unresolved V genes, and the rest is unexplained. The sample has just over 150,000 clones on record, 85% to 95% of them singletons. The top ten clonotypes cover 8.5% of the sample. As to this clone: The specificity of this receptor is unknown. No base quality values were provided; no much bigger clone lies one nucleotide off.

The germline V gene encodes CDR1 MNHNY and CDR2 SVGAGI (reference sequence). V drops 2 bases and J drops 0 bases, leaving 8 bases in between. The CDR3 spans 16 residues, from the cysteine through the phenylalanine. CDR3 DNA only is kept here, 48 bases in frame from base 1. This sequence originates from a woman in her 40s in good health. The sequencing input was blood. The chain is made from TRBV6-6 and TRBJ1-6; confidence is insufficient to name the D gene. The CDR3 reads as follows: CASSYGMSSYNSPLHF. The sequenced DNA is TGTGCCAGCAGTTACGGGATGAGCTCCTATAATTCACCCCTCCACTTT.